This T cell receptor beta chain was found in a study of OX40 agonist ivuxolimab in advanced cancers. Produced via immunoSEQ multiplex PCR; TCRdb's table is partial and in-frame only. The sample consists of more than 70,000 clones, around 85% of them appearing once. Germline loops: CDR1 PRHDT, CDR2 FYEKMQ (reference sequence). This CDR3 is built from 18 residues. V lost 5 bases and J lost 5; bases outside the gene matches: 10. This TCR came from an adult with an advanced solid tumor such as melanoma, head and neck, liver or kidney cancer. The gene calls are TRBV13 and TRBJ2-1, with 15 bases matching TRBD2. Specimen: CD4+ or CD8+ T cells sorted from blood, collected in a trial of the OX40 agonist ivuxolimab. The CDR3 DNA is TGTGCCAGCAGCCCCCGCCCTTGGACTAGCGGGAGGGACAATGAGCAGTTCTTC. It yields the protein CASSPRPWTSGRDNEQFF. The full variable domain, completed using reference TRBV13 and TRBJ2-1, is AAGVIQSPRHLIKEKRETATLKCYPIPRHDTVYWYQQGPGQDPQFLISFYEKMQSDKGSIPDRFSAQQFSDYHSELNMSSLELGDSALYFCASSPRPWTSGRDNEQFFGPGTRLTVL.